This T cell receptor (beta chain) came from a study of Ad26.COV2.S vaccination and SARS-CoV-2 variants. Study-wide background: Donor got 5x10^10 or 1x10^11 viral particles of Ad26.COV2.S.

The protocol was immunoSEQ multiplex PCR, while the TCRdb copy is restricted to in-frame clones and leaves out a portion. The data contain 350,000 to 500,000 clones, roughly 91% of them singletons. V lost 4 bases to trimming and J lost 5 bases; unmatched junction nucleotides: 7. Germline CDR1 reads MDHEN; CDR2 reads SYDVKM. The CDR3 totals 14 residues. Regarding treatment: 19 received Ad26.COV2.S at low or high dose, single or two shots; about 5 received placebo; per-sample allocation not given. The study sampled participants on day 63 after the first vaccine or placebo injection. Within Boston, the person who donated was an adult of 18-55 years. Regarding this clone: The target antigen is unknown.

Study-level points and caveats: Breadth measured for non-spike TCRs was similar across vaccine and placebo recipients.

V and J are TRBV28 and TRBJ1-2, with TRBD1 matching over 7 bases. This specimen was peripheral blood, taken in a trial of Ad26.COV2.S vaccine versus placebo. This sequence originates from a person between 18 and 60 years old who received the Ad26.COV2.S COVID-19 vaccine or a placebo. The CDR3 loop is CASSSGGKRYGYTF. The CDR3 coding sequence is TGTGCCAGCAGTTCAGGGGGTAAGAGGTATGGCTACACCTTC.